This T cell receptor (beta chain) was sequenced during a study of T-cell reconstitution after alpha-beta-depleted transplantation in children. Trimming pared 0 bases from V and 3 bases from J, leaving 15 bases between. This CDR3 has 16 amino acids. CDR1 is SGHVS, CDR2 FQNEAQ, per germline. TCRbeta library preparation incorporated unique molecular identifiers. TCRdb fed the PCR reads into MiXCR, producing one record per CDR3 protein. The sample includes 200,000 or so distinct CDR3 sequences, just under 6.5% of them seen just once. This receptor was obtained from a girl under three years old with combined immunodeficiency, due to receive a stem cell transplant. The sequencing here drew on PBMCs, taken before TCRalphabeta/CD19-depleted stem cell transplant. The chain is built from TRBV7-8 and TRBJ2-7, with D tentatively TRBD1 (6 bases). CDR3 in amino acids: CASSLAEGGQFYEQYF. The CDR3 nucleotides are TGTGCCAGCAGCTTAGCCGAAGGGGGACAATTCTACGAGCAGTACTTC.